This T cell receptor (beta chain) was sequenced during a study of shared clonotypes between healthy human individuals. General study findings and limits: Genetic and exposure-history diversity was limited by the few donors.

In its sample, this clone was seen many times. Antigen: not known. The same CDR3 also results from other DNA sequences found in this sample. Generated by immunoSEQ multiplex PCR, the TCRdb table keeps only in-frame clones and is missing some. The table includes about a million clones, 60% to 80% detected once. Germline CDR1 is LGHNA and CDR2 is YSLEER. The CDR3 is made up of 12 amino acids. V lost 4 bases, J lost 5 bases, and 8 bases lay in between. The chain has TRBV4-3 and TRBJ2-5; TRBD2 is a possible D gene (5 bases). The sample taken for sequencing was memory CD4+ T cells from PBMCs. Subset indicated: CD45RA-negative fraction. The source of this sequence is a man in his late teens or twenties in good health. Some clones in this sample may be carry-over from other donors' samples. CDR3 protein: CASSRTGETQYF. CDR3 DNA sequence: TGCGCCAGCAGCCGAACGGGGGAGACCCAGTACTTC.